The clone carrying this T cell receptor (beta chain) was counted once. Its matching antigen is unknown. V lost 4 bases to trimming and J lost 4 bases, with 13 bases between them. The CDR3 sequence is 14 residues long. Per germline, CDR1 MRHNA and CDR2 SNTAGT. This sample is drawn from a study of cytomegalovirus exposure and HLA in healthy donors. Study-wide results and caveats: Altogether, 160 or so TCR beta chains were recorded as cytomegalovirus-associated. Whilst most TCR sequences proved rare, a subset of public TCRs occurred across many donors.

Profiled with immunoSEQ multiplex PCR; TCRdb holds only in-frame clones, not every one. The data show around 300,000 clones, approximately 86% seen once. Sequencing was performed on PBMCs. This clonotype originated in a woman aged 18 to 35 in good health and CMV-seronegative. The chain is built from TRBV6-4 and TRBJ1-2; D is undetermined. Written as DNA, the CDR3 is TGTGCCAGCAGTGCCGGCTCATACAGCTATGGCTACACCTTC. It yields the protein CASSAGSYSYGYTF.